Listed below are T cell receptor beta chains from one sample, sequenced in a study of T cell responses to AZD1222 COVID-19 vaccine. Sequenced by immunoSEQ multiplex PCR; TCRdb stores in-frame clones only, minus some. The top ten hold approximately 13% of the sample, which has around 75,000 clones, approximately 81% seen once. The sequenced sample was peripheral blood, obtained on day 0 of AZD1222 vaccination. The source is an adult in good health. CDR3s include the opening cysteine and the closing phenylalanine or tryptophan. The D gene is left open where the match is weak. Where a row states a size, it is once, few, many or the class of an expanded clone; other rows omit it.

d_call: .; j_call: TRBJ1-6; clone_size: .; v_call: TRBV5-1; cdr3_nt: TGCGCCAGCCACCGAGGGGGGGTCTCGGATTCACCCCTCCACTTT; cdr3_aa: CASHRGGVSDSPLHF
d_call: .; j_call: TRBJ1-2; clone_size: .; v_call: TRBV5-1; cdr3_nt: TGCGCCAGCAGCTCCGGGGGCGGAACTAACTATGGCTACACCTTC; cdr3_aa: CASSSGGGTNYGYTF
d_call: .; j_call: TRBJ1-1; clone_size: few; v_call: TRBV4-1; cdr3_nt: TGCGCCAGCAGCCAAGGGGGCCCCACTGAAGCTTTCTTT; cdr3_aa: CASSQGGPTEAFF
d_call: .; j_call: TRBJ1-2; clone_size: .; v_call: TRBV7-2; cdr3_nt: TGTGCCAGCAGCCTCCGACTAGAAGGCTACACCTTC; cdr3_aa: CASSLRLEGYTF
d_call: .; j_call: TRBJ2-1; clone_size: .; v_call: TRBV18; cdr3_nt: TGTGCCAGCTCACCACCTGGGCTTATCTCCTACAATGAGCAGTTCTTC; cdr3_aa: CASSPPGLISYNEQFF
d_call: TRBD1; j_call: TRBJ2-1; clone_size: once; v_call: TRBV19; cdr3_nt: TGTGCCAGTAGTACGGGGGACAGGCTCAATGAGCAGTTCTTC; cdr3_aa: CASSTGDRLNEQFF
d_call: .; j_call: TRBJ2-4; clone_size: .; v_call: TRBV28; cdr3_nt: TGTGCCAGCAGTTTATATTTAGGAGGCCTAGCCAAAAACATTCAGTACTTC; cdr3_aa: CASSLYLGGLAKNIQYF
d_call: .; j_call: TRBJ2-1; clone_size: .; v_call: TRBV5-1; cdr3_nt: TGCGCCAGCACCCCGGGCCCCAACAATGAGCAGTTCTTC; cdr3_aa: CASTPGPNNEQFF
d_call: .; j_call: TRBJ2-6; clone_size: .; v_call: TRBV18; cdr3_nt: TGTGCCAGCTCACCCATAGACAGCTACTCTGGGGCCAACGTCCTGACTTTC; cdr3_aa: CASSPIDSYSGANVLTF
d_call: TRBD2; j_call: TRBJ2-3; clone_size: few; v_call: TRBV5-1; cdr3_nt: TGCGCCAGCAGCTTTGGACTAGCGGGATTAGATACGCAGTATTTT; cdr3_aa: CASSFGLAGLDTQYF
d_call: TRBD2; j_call: TRBJ2-5; clone_size: .; v_call: TRBV9; cdr3_nt: TGTGCCAGCAGCGTACAGGTGGGGGGGTCCCAAGAGACCCAGTACTTC; cdr3_aa: CASSVQVGGSQETQYF
d_call: .; j_call: TRBJ1-2; clone_size: .; v_call: TRBV9; cdr3_nt: TGTGCCAGCAGCGTAGGTGGCAACTATGGCTACACCTTC; cdr3_aa: CASSVGGNYGYTF
d_call: .; j_call: TRBJ2-3; clone_size: .; v_call: TRBV13; cdr3_nt: TGTGCCAGCAGCTTAGGAGGCAGGGGCACAGATACGCAGTATTTT; cdr3_aa: CASSLGGRGTDTQYF
d_call: TRBD2; j_call: TRBJ2-5; clone_size: once; v_call: TRBV12-5; cdr3_nt: TGTGCTAGTGGTTCGGGACTAGCGGGGGGCCTCGAGACCCAGTACTTC; cdr3_aa: CASGSGLAGGLETQYF
d_call: .; j_call: TRBJ2-1; clone_size: .; v_call: TRBV6-2/TRBV6-3; cdr3_nt: TGTGCCAGCAGCTTCATTTTCTCTCACCCACACAATGAGCAGTTCTTC; cdr3_aa: CASSFIFSHPHNEQFF
d_call: TRBD1; j_call: TRBJ2-3; clone_size: .; v_call: TRBV19; cdr3_nt: TGTGCCAGTAGTCGACAGGGGGACTCTAGCACAGATACGCAGTATTTT; cdr3_aa: CASSRQGDSSTDTQYF
d_call: TRBD1; j_call: TRBJ1-3; clone_size: .; v_call: TRBV18; cdr3_nt: TGTGCCAGCTCAACTTATGGACAGGATCTAACCGGAAACACCATATATTTT; cdr3_aa: CASSTYGQDLTGNTIYF